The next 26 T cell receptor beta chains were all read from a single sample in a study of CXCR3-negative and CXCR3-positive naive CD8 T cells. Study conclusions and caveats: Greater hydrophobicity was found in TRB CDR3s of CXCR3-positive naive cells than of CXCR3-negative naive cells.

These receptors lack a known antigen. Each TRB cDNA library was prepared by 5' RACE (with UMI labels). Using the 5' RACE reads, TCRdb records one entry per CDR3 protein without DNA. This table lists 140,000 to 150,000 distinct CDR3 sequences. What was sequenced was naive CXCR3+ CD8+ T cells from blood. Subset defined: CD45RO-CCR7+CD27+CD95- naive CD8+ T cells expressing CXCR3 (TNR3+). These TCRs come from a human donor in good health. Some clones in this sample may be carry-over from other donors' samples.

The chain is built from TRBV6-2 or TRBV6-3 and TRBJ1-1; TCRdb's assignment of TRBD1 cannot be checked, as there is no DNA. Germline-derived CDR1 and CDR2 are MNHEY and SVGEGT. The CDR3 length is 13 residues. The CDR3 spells CASSYGQGFEAFF.

The chain's CDR3 is CASSSPVTGVANTEAFF. This chain links TRBV7-9 with TRBJ1-1; the D call of TRBD1 rests on TCRdb alone, since no DNA is present to check it. Germline CDR1 is SEHNR and CDR2 is FQNEAQ (reference sequence). The CDR3 has 17 amino acids. The full variable domain, completed using reference TRBV7-9 and TRBJ1-1, is DTGVSQNPRHKITKRGQNVTFRCDPISEHNRLYWYRQTLGQGPEFLTYFQNEAQLEKSRLLSDRFSAERPKGSFSTLEIQRTEQGDSAMYLCASSSPVTGVANTEAFFGQGTRLTVV.

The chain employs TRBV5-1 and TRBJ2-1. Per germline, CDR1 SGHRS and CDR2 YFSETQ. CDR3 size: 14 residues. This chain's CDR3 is CASSGRQSYNEQFF.

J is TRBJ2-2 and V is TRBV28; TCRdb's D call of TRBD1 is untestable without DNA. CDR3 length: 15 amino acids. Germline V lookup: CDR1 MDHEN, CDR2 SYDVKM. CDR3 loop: CASSPSPGIVGELFF. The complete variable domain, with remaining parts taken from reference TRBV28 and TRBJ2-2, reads DVKVTQSSRYLVKRTGEKVFLECVQDMDHENMFWYRQDPGLGLRLIYFSYDVKMKEKGDIPEGYSVSREKKERFSLILESASTNQTSMYLCASSPSPGIVGELFFGEGSRLTVL.

The CDR3 protein is CASSLAVFREGLTSYEQYF. V gene TRBV28 combines with J gene TRBJ2-7; the D call from TCRdb, TRBD2, cannot be confirmed without DNA. The CDR3 has 19 residues. CDR1 and CDR2 from the germline V gene are MDHEN and SYDVKM.

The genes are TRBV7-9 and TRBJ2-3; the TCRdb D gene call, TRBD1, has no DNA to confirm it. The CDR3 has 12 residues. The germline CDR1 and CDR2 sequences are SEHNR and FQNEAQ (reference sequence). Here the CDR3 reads CATRGGADTQYF.

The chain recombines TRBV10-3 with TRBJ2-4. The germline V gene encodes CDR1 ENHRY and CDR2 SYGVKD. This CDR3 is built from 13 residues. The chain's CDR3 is CAISGDTENIQYF.

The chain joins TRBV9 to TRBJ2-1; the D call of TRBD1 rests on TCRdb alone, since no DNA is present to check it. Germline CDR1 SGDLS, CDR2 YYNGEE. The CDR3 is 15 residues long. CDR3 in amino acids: CASSPTGDSYNEQFF.

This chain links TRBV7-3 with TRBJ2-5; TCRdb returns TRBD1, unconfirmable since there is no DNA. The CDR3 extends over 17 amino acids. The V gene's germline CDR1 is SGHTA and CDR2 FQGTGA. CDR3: CASSLSGQGAVGETQYF.

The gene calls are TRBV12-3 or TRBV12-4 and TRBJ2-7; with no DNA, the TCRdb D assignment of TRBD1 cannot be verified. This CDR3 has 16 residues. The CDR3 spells CASSLSLGEEIYEQYF.

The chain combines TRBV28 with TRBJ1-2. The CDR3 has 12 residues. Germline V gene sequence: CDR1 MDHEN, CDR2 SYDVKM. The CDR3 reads CASGPEAYGYTF.

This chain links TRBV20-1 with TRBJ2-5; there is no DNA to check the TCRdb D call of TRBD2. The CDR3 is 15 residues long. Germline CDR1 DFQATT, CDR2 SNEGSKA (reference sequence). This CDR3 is CSVRTSGAIQETQYF.

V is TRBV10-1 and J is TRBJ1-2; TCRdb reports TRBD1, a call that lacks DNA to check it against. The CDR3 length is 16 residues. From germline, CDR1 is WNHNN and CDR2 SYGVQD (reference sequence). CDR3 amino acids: CASRRNPGQGNYGYTF.

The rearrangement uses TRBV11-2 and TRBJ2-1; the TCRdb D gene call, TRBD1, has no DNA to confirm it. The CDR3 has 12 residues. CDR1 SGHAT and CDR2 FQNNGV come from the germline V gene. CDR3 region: CASSPQGAEQFF.

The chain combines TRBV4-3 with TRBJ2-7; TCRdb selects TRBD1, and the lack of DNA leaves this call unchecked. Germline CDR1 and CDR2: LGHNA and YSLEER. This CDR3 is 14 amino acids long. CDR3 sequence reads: CASSQDYRAQEQYF.

This chain's CDR3 is CASSLPGQLYEQYF. The V call is TRBV11-2, the J call TRBJ2-7; the D call of TRBD1 rests on TCRdb alone, since no DNA is present to check it. Germline V gene lookup returns CDR1 SGHAT and CDR2 FQNNGV. The CDR3 is made up of 14 amino acids.

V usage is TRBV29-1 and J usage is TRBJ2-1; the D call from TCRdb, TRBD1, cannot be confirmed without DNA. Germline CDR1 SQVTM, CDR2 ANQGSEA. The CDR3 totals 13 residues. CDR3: CSGRGESYNEQFF.

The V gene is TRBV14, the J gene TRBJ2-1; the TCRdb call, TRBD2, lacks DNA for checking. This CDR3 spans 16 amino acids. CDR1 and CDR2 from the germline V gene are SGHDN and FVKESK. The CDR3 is CASSPLAGSTYNEQFF. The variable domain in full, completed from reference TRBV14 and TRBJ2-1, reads EAGVTQFPSHSVIEKGQTVTLRCDPISGHDNLYWYRRVMGKEIKFLLHFVKESKQDESGMPNNRFLAERTGGTYSTLKVQPAELEDSGVYFCASSPLAGSTYNEQFFGPGTRLTVL.

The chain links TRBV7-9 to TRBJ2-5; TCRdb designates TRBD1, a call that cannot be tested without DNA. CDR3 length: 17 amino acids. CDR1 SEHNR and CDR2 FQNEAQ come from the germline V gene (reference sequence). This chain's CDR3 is CASSSTIIDSNQETQYF.

The CDR3 loop is CASSLFGGTYEQYF. The chain joins TRBV28 to TRBJ2-7; TCRdb reports TRBD1, a call that lacks DNA to check it against. Per the germline V gene, CDR1 is MDHEN and CDR2 is SYDVKM. The CDR3 is 14 residues long.

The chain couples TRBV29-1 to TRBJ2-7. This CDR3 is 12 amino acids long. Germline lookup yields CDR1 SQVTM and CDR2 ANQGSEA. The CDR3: CSVSSFSYEQYF.

This CDR3 reads CSVEVEAYEQYF. This rearrangement joins TRBV29-1 to TRBJ2-7. This CDR3 is built from 12 residues. The germline V gene encodes CDR1 SQVTM and CDR2 ANQGSEA.

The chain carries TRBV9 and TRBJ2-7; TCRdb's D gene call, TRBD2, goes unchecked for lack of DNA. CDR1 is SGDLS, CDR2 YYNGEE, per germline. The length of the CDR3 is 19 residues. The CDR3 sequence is CASSPTLGPGLAGVQEQYF. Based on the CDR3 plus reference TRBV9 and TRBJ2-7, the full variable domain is DSGVTQTPKHLITATGQRVTLRCSPRSGDLSVYWYQQSLDQGLQFLIQYYNGEERAKGNILERFSAQQFPDLHSELNLSSLELGDSALYFCASSPTLGPGLAGVQEQYFGPGTRLTVT.

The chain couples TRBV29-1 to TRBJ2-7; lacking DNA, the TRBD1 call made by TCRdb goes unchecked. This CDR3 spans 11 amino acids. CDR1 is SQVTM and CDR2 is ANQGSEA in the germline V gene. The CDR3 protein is CSGTQGYEQYF.

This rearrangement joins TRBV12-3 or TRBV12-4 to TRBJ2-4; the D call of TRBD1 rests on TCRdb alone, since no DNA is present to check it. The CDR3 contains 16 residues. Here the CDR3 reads CASSLSQPGVQDIQYF.

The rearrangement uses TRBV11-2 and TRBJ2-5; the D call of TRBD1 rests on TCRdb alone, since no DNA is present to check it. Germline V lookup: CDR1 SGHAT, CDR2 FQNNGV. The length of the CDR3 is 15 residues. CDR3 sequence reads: CASSLGTGPQETQYF.